This T cell receptor (beta chain) was recorded in a study of CD8+CD57+ T cells in acquired aplastic anemia. Study details: Isolated CD4+ and CD8+ cells, once sorted, yielded DNA averaging roughly 3.4 ug.

The use of genomic DNA as template underpinned the TCR beta VDJ and CDR3 profiling. TCRdb ran MiXCR on the reads and lists one entry per CDR3 protein. Of roughly 200,000 distinct CDR3 sequences listed, roughly 57% are singletons. Study findings and constraints: Between patients and controls, approximately 29 CD8+ CDR3 sequences were found in common.

About this clonotype itself: Its target is unknown.

Trimming shortened V by 10 bases and J by 1 base, and 13 bases separated the two germline ends. This CDR3 spans 13 amino acids. Per the germline V gene, CDR1 is SNHLY and CDR2 is FYNNEI. The genes are TRBV2 and TRBJ1-1; D uncertain. The sequencing input was sorted CD4+, CD8+, or CD8+CD57+ T cells (not recorded which) from PBMCs. The TCR sequence derives from a human donor in good health. The CDR3 DNA reads TGTGCCACCGTGGGGTTAGGGAACACTGAAGCTTTCTTT. This translates into CATVGLGNTEAFF.